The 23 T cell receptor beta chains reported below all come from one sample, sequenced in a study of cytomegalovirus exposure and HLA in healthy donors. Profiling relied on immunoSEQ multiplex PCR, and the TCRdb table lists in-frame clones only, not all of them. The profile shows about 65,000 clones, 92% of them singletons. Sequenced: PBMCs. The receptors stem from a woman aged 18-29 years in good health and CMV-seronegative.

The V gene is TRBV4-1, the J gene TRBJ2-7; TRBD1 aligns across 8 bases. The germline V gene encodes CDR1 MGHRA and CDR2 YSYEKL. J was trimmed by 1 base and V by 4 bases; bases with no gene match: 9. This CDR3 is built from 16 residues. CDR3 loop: CASSPIGQGESYEQYF. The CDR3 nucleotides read TGCGCCAGCAGCCCTATAGGACAGGGTGAATCCTACGAGCAGTACTTC.

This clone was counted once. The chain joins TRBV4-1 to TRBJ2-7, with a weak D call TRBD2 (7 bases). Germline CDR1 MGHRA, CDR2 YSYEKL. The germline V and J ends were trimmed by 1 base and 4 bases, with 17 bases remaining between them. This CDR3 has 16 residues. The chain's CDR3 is CASSQGLGGAGYEQYF. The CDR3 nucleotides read TGCGCCAGCAGCCAAGGATTAGGGGGGGCAGGGTACGAGCAGTACTTC.

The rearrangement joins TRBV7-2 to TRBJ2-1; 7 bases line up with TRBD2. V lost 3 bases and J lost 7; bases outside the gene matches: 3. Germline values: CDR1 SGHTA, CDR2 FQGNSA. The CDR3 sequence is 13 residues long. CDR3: CASSFSGVNEQFF. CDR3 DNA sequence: TGTGCCAGCAGCTTCAGCGGGGTTAATGAGCAGTTCTTC. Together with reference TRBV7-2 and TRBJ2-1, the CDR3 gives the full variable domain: GAGVSQSPSNKVTEKGKDVELRCDPISGHTALYWYRQSLGQGLEFLIYFQGNSAPDKSGLPSDRFSAERTGGSVSTLTIQRTQQEDSAVYLCASSFSGVNEQFFGPGTRLTVL.

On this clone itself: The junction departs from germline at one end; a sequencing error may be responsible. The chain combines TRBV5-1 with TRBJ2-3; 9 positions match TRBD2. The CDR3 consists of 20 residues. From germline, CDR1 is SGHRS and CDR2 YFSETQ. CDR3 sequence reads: CVSSPSLPAGGLPSTDTQYF. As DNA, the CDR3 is TGCGTCAGCAGCCCCTCTCTCCCAGCGGGGGGCCTCCCTAGCACAGATACGCAGTATTTT.

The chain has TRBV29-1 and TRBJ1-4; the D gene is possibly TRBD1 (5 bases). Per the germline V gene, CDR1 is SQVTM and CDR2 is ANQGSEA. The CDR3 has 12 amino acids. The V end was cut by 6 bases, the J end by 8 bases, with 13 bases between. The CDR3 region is CSVGLGGEKLFF. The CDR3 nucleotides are TGCAGCGTCGGACTTGGGGGGGAAAAACTGTTTTTT. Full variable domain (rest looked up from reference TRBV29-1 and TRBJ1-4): SAVISQKPSRDICQRGTSLTIQCQVDSQVTMMFWYRQQPGQSLTLIATANQGSEATYESGFVIDKFPISRPNLTFSTLTVSNMSPEDSSIYLCSVGLGGEKLFFGSGTQLSVL.

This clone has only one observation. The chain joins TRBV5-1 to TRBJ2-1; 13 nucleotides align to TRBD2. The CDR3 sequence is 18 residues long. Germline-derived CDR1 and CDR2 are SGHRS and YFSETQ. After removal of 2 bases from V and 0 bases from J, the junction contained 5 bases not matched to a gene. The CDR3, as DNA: TGCGCCAGCAGCTTAGGACTAGCGGGGGACAGCTCCTACAATGAGCAGTTCTTC. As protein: CASSLGLAGDSSYNEQFF.

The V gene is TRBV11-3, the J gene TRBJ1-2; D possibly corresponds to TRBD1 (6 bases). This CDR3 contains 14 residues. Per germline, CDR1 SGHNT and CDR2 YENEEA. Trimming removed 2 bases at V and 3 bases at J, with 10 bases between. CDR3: CASSLLAGDYGYTF. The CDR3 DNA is TGTGCCAGCAGCTTACTCGCAGGGGACTATGGCTACACCTTC.

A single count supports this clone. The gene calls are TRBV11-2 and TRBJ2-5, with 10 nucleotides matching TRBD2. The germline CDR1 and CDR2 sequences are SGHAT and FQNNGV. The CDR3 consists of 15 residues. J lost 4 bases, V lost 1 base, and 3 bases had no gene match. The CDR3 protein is CASSLVLAGRETQYF. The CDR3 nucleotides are TGTGCCAGCAGCTTAGTACTAGCGGGAAGAGAGACCCAGTACTTC.

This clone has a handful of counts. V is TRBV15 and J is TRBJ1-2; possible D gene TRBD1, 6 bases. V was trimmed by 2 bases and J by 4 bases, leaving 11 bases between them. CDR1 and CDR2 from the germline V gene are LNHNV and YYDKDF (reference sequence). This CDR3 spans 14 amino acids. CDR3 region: CATSRLRGGYGYTF. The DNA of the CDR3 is TGTGCCACCAGCAGACTAAGGGGGGGCTATGGCTACACCTTC.

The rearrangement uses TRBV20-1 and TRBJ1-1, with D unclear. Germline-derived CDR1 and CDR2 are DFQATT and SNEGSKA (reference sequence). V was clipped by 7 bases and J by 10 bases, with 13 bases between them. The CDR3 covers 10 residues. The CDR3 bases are TGCAGTGTCCTGCGCGTACGAGCTTTCTTT. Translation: CSVLRVRAFF.

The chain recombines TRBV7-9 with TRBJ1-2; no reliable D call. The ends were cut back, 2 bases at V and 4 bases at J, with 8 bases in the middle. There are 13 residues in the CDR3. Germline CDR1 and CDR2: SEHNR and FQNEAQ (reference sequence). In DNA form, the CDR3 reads TGTGCCAGCAGCTTAATCCGGGGCTATGGCTACACCTTC. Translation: CASSLIRGYGYTF.

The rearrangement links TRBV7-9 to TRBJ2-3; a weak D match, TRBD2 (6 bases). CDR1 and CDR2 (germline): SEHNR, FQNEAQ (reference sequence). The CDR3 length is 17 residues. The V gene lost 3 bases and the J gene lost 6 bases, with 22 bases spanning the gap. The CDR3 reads CASSLGSGSQTSDTQYF. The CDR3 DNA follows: TGTGCCAGCAGCTTGGGGAGCGGGTCCCAAACTTCTGATACGCAGTATTTT.

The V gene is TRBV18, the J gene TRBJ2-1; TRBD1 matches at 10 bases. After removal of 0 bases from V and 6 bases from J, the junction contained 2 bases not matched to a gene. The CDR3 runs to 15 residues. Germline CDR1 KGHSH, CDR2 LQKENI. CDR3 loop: CASSPPGTGVNEQFF. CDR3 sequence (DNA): TGTGCCAGCTCACCACCCGGGACAGGGGTCAATGAGCAGTTCTTC.

The CDR3 sequence: CASSPTSGVVMSYEQYF. CDR3 in DNA: TGTGCCAGCAGCCCGACTAGCGGGGTCGTTATGTCCTACGAGCAGTACTTC. V gene TRBV7-8 combines with J gene TRBJ2-7; 11 bases map to TRBD2. The CDR3 totals 17 residues. Germline CDR1 SGHVS, CDR2 FQNEAQ. V trimming: 5 bases; J trimming: 1 base; junction bases outside the gene matches: 10.

In DNA, the CDR3 is TGCGCCAGCAGCCCCGGACAGGAAGAGACCCAGTACTTC. The encoded protein is CASSPGQEETQYF. The J gene is TRBJ2-5, the V gene TRBV5-1; 7 nucleotides agree with TRBD1. The CDR3 runs 13 residues. V shed 4 bases, J shed 3 bases, and the junction held 3 bases outside the gene matches. Germline V lookup: CDR1 SGHRS, CDR2 YFSETQ.

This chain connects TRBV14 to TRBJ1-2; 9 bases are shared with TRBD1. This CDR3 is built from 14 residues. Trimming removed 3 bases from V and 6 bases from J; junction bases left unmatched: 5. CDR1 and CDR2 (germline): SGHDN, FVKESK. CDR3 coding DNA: TGTGCCAGCAGCCATTCCCGGACAGGGGATGGCTACACCTTC. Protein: CASSHSRTGDGYTF. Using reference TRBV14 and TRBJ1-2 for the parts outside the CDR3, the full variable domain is EAGVTQFPSHSVIEKGQTVTLRCDPISGHDNLYWYRRVMGKEIKFLLHFVKESKQDESGMPNNRFLAERTGGTYSTLKVQPAELEDSGVYFCASSHSRTGDGYTFGSGTRLTVV.

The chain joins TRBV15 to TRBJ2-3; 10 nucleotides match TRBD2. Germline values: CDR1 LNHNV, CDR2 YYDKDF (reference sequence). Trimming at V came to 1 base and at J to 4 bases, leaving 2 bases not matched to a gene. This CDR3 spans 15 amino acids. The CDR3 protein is CATSRVTSGADTQYF. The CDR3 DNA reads TGTGCCACCAGCAGAGTTACTAGCGGGGCAGATACGCAGTATTTT.

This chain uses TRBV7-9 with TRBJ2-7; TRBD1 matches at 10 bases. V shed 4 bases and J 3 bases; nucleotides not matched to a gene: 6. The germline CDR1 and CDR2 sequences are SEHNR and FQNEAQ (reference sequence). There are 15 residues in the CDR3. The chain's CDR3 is CASSSTGGRVYEQYF. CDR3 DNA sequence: TGTGCCAGCAGCTCGACAGGGGGCCGGGTCTACGAGCAGTACTTC.

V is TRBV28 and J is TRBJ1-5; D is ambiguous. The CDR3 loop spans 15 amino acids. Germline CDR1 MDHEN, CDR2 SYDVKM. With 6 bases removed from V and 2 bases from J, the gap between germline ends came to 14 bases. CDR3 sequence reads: CASSPAQSGNQPQHF. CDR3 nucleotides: TGTGCCAGCAGCCCCGCCCAGTCAGGCAATCAGCCCCAGCATTTT.

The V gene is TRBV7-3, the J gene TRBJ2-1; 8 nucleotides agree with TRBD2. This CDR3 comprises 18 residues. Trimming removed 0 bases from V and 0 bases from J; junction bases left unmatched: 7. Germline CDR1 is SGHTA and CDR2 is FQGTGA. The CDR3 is CASSLTGSGDLSYNEQFF. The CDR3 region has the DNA TGTGCCAGCAGCTTAACTGGTAGCGGGGATCTCTCCTACAATGAGCAGTTCTTC.

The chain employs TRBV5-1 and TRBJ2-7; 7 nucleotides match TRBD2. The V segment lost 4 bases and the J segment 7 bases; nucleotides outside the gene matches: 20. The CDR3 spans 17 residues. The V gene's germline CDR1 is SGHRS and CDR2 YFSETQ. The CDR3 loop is CASSPRTRTRRASEQYF. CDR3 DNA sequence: TGCGCCAGCAGCCCCCGAACCCGGACTAGACGGGCGAGTGAGCAGTACTTC.

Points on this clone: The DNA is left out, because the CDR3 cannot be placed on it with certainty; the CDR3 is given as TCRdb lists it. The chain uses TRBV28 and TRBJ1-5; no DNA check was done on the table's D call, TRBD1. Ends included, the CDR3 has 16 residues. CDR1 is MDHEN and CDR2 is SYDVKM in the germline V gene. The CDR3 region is CASSSLRARGYQPQHF.

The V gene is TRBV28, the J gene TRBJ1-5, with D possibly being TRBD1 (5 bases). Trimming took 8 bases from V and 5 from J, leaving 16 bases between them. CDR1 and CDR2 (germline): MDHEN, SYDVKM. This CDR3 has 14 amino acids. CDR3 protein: CASAESRVDQPQHF. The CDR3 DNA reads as TGTGCCAGCGCGGAGAGCAGGGTGGATCAGCCCCAGCATTTT. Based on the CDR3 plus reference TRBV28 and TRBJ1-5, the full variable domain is DVKVTQSSRYLVKRTGEKVFLECVQDMDHENMFWYRQDPGLGLRLIYFSYDVKMKEKGDIPEGYSVSREKKERFSLILESASTNQTSMYLCASAESRVDQPQHFGDGTRLSIL.